The 24 T cell receptor beta chains given below trace back to one sample, sequenced in a study of blood T cells in healthy people across ages. A second PCR of roughly 7 to 11 cycles used a sample-barcoded 5' primer and a J-beta primer mix. TCRdb processed the 5' RACE reads anew with MiXCR; each CDR3 protein has one entry. The sample has more than 700,000 distinct CDR3 sequences; around 50% are singletons. Sequencing was done on a sample of blood. The receptors derive from a man older than 75 in good health.

The chain couples TRBV6-5 to TRBJ2-7; TRBD1 matches at 8 bases. In germline, CDR1 is MNHEY, CDR2 SVGAGI. CDR3 size: 16 residues. J gave up 3 bases and V 0 bases, and 7 bases lay outside the gene matches. CDR3 bases: TGTGCCAGCAGTTACTCGCCGGCAGGGGGCTACTACGAGCAGTACTTC. Its translation: CASSYSPAGGYYEQYF.

The table lists this clonotype with a few counts. The chain has TRBV5-1 and TRBJ2-3; D is uncertain. The V end was cut by 9 bases, the J end by 1 base, with 12 bases between. This CDR3 has 13 residues. Looked up from germline, CDR1 is SGHRS and CDR2 is YFSETQ. The CDR3 protein is CATTDVGTDTQYF. In DNA, the CDR3 is TGCGCCACCACGGATGTAGGCACAGATACGCAGTATTTT.

This clonotype was observed at least ten times. The chain links TRBV24-1 to TRBJ2-5; D unclear. Germline-derived CDR1 and CDR2 are KGHDR and SFDVKD. This CDR3 is built from 11 residues. The V end lost 4 bases, the J end lost 4 bases, and 3 bases lay between the germline ends. The CDR3 sequence: CATSEGETQYF. The CDR3 nucleotides are TGTGCCACCAGTGAAGGAGAGACCCAGTACTTC.

This clonotype was detected only a few times. This chain joins TRBV7-2 and TRBJ1-1; tentatively, D is TRBD1 (5 bases). Germline V lookup: CDR1 SGHTA, CDR2 FQGNSA. This CDR3 has 16 residues. V dropped 5 bases and J dropped 0 bases, with 16 bases sitting between them. This CDR3 is CASSPHQGTLNTEAFF. In DNA form, the CDR3 reads TGTGCCAGCAGCCCACACCAAGGGACGTTGAACACTGAAGCTTTCTTT.

The rearrangement uses TRBV2 and TRBJ1-5; unclear D gene. Trimming left V 3 bases short and J 4 bases short, with 10 bases between. The CDR3 length is 14 residues. Germline CDR1 SNHLY, CDR2 FYNNEI. The CDR3 here is CASSDKQRNQPQHF. CDR3 nucleotide sequence: TGTGCCAGCAGTGACAAACAGCGTAATCAGCCCCAGCATTTT.

This clonotype was counted once. DNA for the CDR3: TGCAGTGCTATTTCAGTAGGAGGAGGGCGCCACGAGCAGTACTTC. This translates into CSAISVGGGRHEQYF. This chain links TRBV20-1 with TRBJ2-5, with D tentatively TRBD2 (6 bases). The closer fit of TRBJ2-7 to the DNA end suggests the J call may be wrong. This CDR3 has 15 residues. Germline loops: CDR1 DFQATT, CDR2 SNEGSKA (reference sequence).

This clonotype was picked up a small number of times. The genes are TRBV5-6 and TRBJ2-5, with a possible D match to TRBD1 (6 bases). The CDR3 runs 14 residues. Germline lookup yields CDR1 SGHDT and CDR2 YYEEEE. The germline V and J ends were trimmed by 4 bases and 3 bases, with 13 bases remaining between them. As DNA, the CDR3 is TGTGCCAGCAGCCCGGGACATACTAAAGAGACCCAGTACTTC. Translation gives CASSPGHTKETQYF.

The chain couples TRBV5-1 to TRBJ2-5; 12 nucleotides agree with TRBD2. V lost 6 bases and J lost 2; bases outside the gene matches: 2. This CDR3 has 14 amino acids. Germline assignment: CDR1 SGHRS and CDR2 YFSETQ. The CDR3 sequence is CASTSGGAQETQYF. CDR3 coding DNA: TGCGCCAGCACTAGCGGGGGGGCACAAGAGACCCAGTACTTC.

The V call is TRBV29-1, the J call TRBJ2-1, with 13 bases fitting TRBD2. Germline assignment: CDR1 SQVTM and CDR2 ANQGSEA. This CDR3 has 14 amino acids. The CDR3 DNA is TGCAGTCTGACTAGCGGGGGGTCCCAGGGTGAGCAGTTCTTC. It translates to CSLTSGGSQGEQFF.

About this clonotype: A much more abundant neighbour one base away suggests this may be a read error. This chain links TRBV4-2 with TRBJ2-7, with a weak D call TRBD2 (5 bases). The J call may be wrong; the DNA end is better matched by TRBJ2-5. This CDR3 is 15 amino acids long. In germline, CDR1 is LGHNA, CDR2 YNFKEQ. CDR3: CAGSQDLARSKTQYF. For the CDR3, the DNA is TGTGCCGGCAGCCAAGACCTAGCCCGCAGTAAGACCCAGTACTTC.

This clonotype occurred a few times. The J gene is TRBJ1-6, the V gene TRBV5-6, with D possibly matching TRBD1 (6 bases). Trimming stripped 3 bases from V and 9 bases from J, with 13 bases between. Germline values: CDR1 SGHDT, CDR2 YYEEEE. The CDR3 is made up of 14 amino acids. The CDR3 coding sequence is TGTGCCAGCAGCTACAGGGTGGAAGGTTCACCCCTCCACTTT. This gives the protein CASSYRVEGSPLHF.

The V call is TRBV5-1, the J call TRBJ2-1; no clear D. CDR1 is SGHRS and CDR2 is YFSETQ in the germline V gene. CDR3 size: 13 residues. V lost 0 bases and J 9 bases, leaving 10 bases between the germline ends. The CDR3 reads CASSLDMWAEQFF. CDR3 bases: TGCGCCAGCAGCTTGGACATGTGGGCTGAGCAGTTCTTC.

This chain uses TRBV4-3 with TRBJ2-3; TRBD2 matches 9 bases. Trimming removed 0 bases from V and 2 bases from J; junction bases left unmatched: 6. Germline V CDR1 and CDR2: LGHNA, YSLEER. This CDR3 comprises 17 residues. The CDR3: CASSQEWRGGLTDTQYF. The CDR3 DNA follows: TGCGCCAGCAGCCAAGAATGGCGGGGGGGCCTCACAGATACGCAGTATTTT.

The rearrangement joins TRBV30 to TRBJ2-1, with 8 bases lining up with TRBD2. V shed 0 bases, J shed 7 bases, and the junction held 8 bases outside the gene matches. CDR1 is GTSNPN, CDR2 SVGIG, per germline (reference sequence). The CDR3 runs 15 residues. The CDR3 region is CAWSVGGAGVNEQFF. The CDR3 DNA is TGTGCCTGGAGTGTAGGAGGAGCGGGAGTGAATGAGCAGTTCTTC.

V is TRBV20-1 and J is TRBJ1-2; D unresolved. The CDR3 spans 14 residues. CDR1 is DFQATT, CDR2 SNEGSKA, per germline (reference sequence). Trimming stripped 3 bases from V and 0 bases from J, with 11 bases between. The DNA of the CDR3 is TGCAGTGCTAGTGGACTTGGATCTAACTATGGCTACACCTTC. The encoded protein is CSASGLGSNYGYTF.

This chain joins TRBV3-1 and TRBJ2-5; 9 bases are shared with TRBD2. Germline V gene sequence: CDR1 LGHDT, CDR2 YNNKEL (reference sequence). There are 16 residues in the CDR3. Losses at the gene ends were 2 bases for V and 5 bases for J; bases not matched to a gene: 9. DNA for the CDR3: TGTGCCAGCAGCCAATTAGCGGGAGCTTCTCCGGAGACCCAGTACTTC. It translates to CASSQLAGASPETQYF.

This clonotype was counted ten times or more. CDR3: CASRRRNNEQFF. For the CDR3, the DNA is TGCGCCAGCAGGAGGCGGAACAATGAGCAGTTCTTC. The chain employs TRBV5-1 and TRBJ2-1; D unclear. The CDR3 contains 12 residues. Trimming removed 5 bases from V and 5 bases from J, with 8 bases in between. Germline V gives CDR1 SGHRS, CDR2 YFSETQ.

This sequence joins TRBV29-1 and TRBJ2-7; D is perhaps TRBD2 (6 bases). TRBJ2-5 matches the DNA end more closely, so the J call is doubtful. CDR3 length: 14 residues. Germline CDR1 reads SQVTM; CDR2 reads ANQGSEA. CDR3 protein: CSVVSGGGKETQYF. The CDR3 nucleotides are TGCAGCGTTGTTTCCGGGGGTGGTAAAGAGACCCAGTACTTC.

With respect to this clonotype: Compared with germline, one end of the junction differs, possibly owing to a read error. This sequence joins TRBV28 and TRBJ1-2, with D perhaps TRBD1 (6 bases). This CDR3 is 14 amino acids long. Looked up from germline, CDR1 is MDHEN and CDR2 is SYDVKM. CDR3 DNA: TGTGCCCGCAGTTTAATTGGACAGCAATATGGCTACACCTTC. Amino acid sequence: CARSLIGQQYGYTF.

The chain has TRBV20-1 and TRBJ2-1; 9 positions match TRBD1. V lost 3 bases and J lost 7; bases outside the gene matches: 10. This CDR3 spans 15 amino acids. The germline V gene has CDR1 DFQATT and CDR2 SNEGSKA (reference sequence). CDR3 amino acids: CSARPLGTGKNEQFF. In nucleotides, the CDR3 is TGCAGTGCTAGGCCCTTGGGGACAGGGAAGAATGAGCAGTTCTTC.

This chain links TRBV7-9 with TRBJ2-5, with a tentative D call TRBD1 (6 bases). This CDR3 region has 15 residues. Germline values: CDR1 SEHNR, CDR2 FQNEAQ (reference sequence). V was shortened by 5 bases and J by 1 base, with 14 bases between the two germline ends. The CDR3 loop reads CASSTPDRIQETQYF. The CDR3 DNA is TGTGCCAGCAGCACGCCGGACAGAATCCAAGAGACCCAGTACTTC.

The V gene is TRBV5-1, the J gene TRBJ2-1; TRBD2 matches 7 bases. Germline CDR1 SGHRS, CDR2 YFSETQ. J gave up 4 bases and V 4 bases, and 14 bases lay outside the gene matches. This CDR3 region has 17 residues. CDR3 sequence: CASSPGTTRGGYNEQFF. As DNA, the CDR3 is TGCGCCAGCAGCCCCGGGACTACCCGAGGAGGATACAATGAGCAGTTCTTC.

The table lists this clonotype with a few counts. The DNA for the CDR3 is TGCGCCAGCAGCTACTCCGGGACAGTAAGCTCCTACGAGCAGTACTTC. It specifies CASSYSGTVSSYEQYF. The chain carries TRBV5-1 and TRBJ2-7; 7 nucleotides line up with TRBD1. The CDR3 length is 16 residues. CDR1 and CDR2 from the germline V gene are SGHRS and YFSETQ. Losses at the gene ends were 3 bases for V and 0 bases for J; bases not matched to a gene: 9. The full variable domain, completed using reference TRBV5-1 and TRBJ2-7, is KAGVTQTPRYLIKTRGQQVTLSCSPISGHRSVSWYQQTPGQGLQFLFEYFSETQRNKGNFPGRFSGRQFSNSRSEMNVSTLELGDSALYLCASSYSGTVSSYEQYFGPGTRLTVT.

This sequence joins TRBV5-1 and TRBJ1-2, with TRBD1 matching 7 bases. This CDR3 is 14 amino acids long. V was pared by 3 bases and J by 4 bases, with 6 bases of the junction left unmatched. CDR1 and CDR2 (germline): SGHRS, YFSETQ. CDR3 in amino acids: CASSSRQGGYGYTF. The CDR3 DNA is TGCGCCAGCAGCTCCCGACAGGGAGGCTATGGCTACACCTTC.